The clone carrying this T cell receptor (beta chain) was seen a few times. Its matching antigen is unknown. This entry comes from a study of identical twins. CDR1 is DFQATT, CDR2 SNEGSKA, per germline (reference sequence). Trimming removed 6 bases at V and 0 bases at J, with 15 bases between. There are 14 residues in the CDR3. Overall study results and limits: Donors were not followed over many years; analysis was cross-sectional. Because invariant MAIT and iNKT cells could be present, zero-insertion analyses could be partly confounded.

TCRdb redid the calling of the 5' RACE reads with MiXCR, one entry per CDR3 protein. The sample shows hundreds of thousands of distinct CDR3 sequences, over 8.5% of them seen only once. The same sample was also used in a study of yellow fever vaccine responses in identical twins.

Material for sequencing was PBMCs. This clonotype originated in a woman between 18 and 29 years old in good health. J is TRBJ2-7 and V is TRBV20-1; D is uncertain. CDR3 DNA sequence: TGCAGTGCCCCTCTGGTAGGTTACTCCTACGAGCAGTACTTC. Translating gives CSAPLVGYSYEQYF.